The 27 T cell receptor beta chains below all came from one sample that was sequenced in a study of T-cell memory formation after mild COVID-19. Each CDR3 protein gets one entry after TCRdb re-called the 5' RACE reads with MiXCR. The table records hundreds of thousands of distinct CDR3 sequences, approximately 13% of them present only once. The sample comprised PBMCs or a T cell subset sorted from them (not recorded which). The origin of the receptors is a man aged 18 to 30 who had mild COVID-19 (a few samples of this study predate the infection). Cell type and time point are not known.

The gene calls are TRBV5-1 and TRBJ2-1; maybe TRBD1 (6 bases). CDR1 is SGHRS, CDR2 YFSETQ, per germline. The CDR3 has 14 amino acids. The V and J ends lost 0 bases and 9 bases respectively, with 13 bases between them. Written as DNA, the CDR3 is TGCGCCAGCAGCTTGGACCAGGGGTATGGTGAGCAGTTCTTC. It encodes CASSLDQGYGEQFF.

This clonotype was observed a handful of times. This chain uses TRBV20-1 with TRBJ2-1, with D uncertain. Deletions cut 3 bases from V and 8 bases from J, with 14 bases between. The CDR3 runs to 13 residues. Looked up from germline, CDR1 is DFQATT and CDR2 is SNEGSKA (reference sequence). The CDR3 loop reads CSASLGTTHEQFF. As DNA, the CDR3 is TGCAGTGCTAGCTTGGGAACCACCCATGAGCAGTTCTTC.

CDR3 nucleotides: TGCGCCAGCAGGTTCACAGGGGCTACAGATACGCAGTATTTT. Amino acid sequence: CASRFTGATDTQYF. The chain links TRBV5-1 to TRBJ2-3; TRBD1 aligns across 7 bases. CDR3 length equals 14 residues. The trim removed 5 bases at V and 3 bases at J, leaving 6 bases unmatched. The germline V gene has CDR1 SGHRS and CDR2 YFSETQ.

This clonotype showed up just a few times. This chain connects TRBV15 to TRBJ1-2; TRBD1 might be the D (6 bases). This CDR3 is 14 amino acids long. Trimming shortened V by 6 bases and J by 5 bases, and 16 bases separated the two germline ends. Germline loops: CDR1 LNHNV, CDR2 YYDKDF (reference sequence). The CDR3 sequence: CATRTVTGNYGYTF. In DNA, the CDR3 is TGTGCCACCAGGACGGTGACAGGCAATTATGGCTACACCTTC.

This clonotype was seen a handful of times. The rearrangement joins TRBV7-9 to TRBJ2-5; no reliable D call. The germline CDR1 and CDR2 sequences are SEHNR and FQNEAQ (reference sequence). This CDR3 spans 12 amino acids. The V and J ends lost 4 bases and 4 bases respectively, with 7 bases between them. CDR3 nucleotides: TGTGCCAGCAGCTCCGACACAGAGACCCAGTACTTC. Protein sequence: CASSSDTETQYF. Full variable domain (remainder filled in from reference TRBV7-9 and TRBJ2-5): DTGVSQNPRHKITKRGQNVTFRCDPISEHNRLYWYRQTLGQGPEFLTYFQNEAQLEKSRLLSDRFSAERPKGSFSTLEIQRTEQGDSAMYLCASSSDTETQYFGPGTRLLVL.

There are many counts of this clonotype. The V call is TRBV25-1, the J call TRBJ1-5; 7 bases are shared with TRBD1. Trimming removed 6 bases from V and 3 bases from J; junction bases left unmatched: 5. Germline V gene lookup returns CDR1 MGHDK and CDR2 SYGVNS. CDR3 size: 14 residues. The CDR3 spells CASSQTGYNQPQHF. The CDR3 DNA sequence: TGTGCCAGCAGCCAGACAGGGTACAATCAGCCCCAGCATTTT. Variable domain in full (rest from reference TRBV25-1 and TRBJ1-5): EADIYQTPRYLVIGTGKKITLECSQTMGHDKMYWYQQDPGMELHLIHYSYGVNSTEKGDLSSESTVSRIRTEHFPLTLESARPSHTSQYLCASSQTGYNQPQHFGDGTRLSIL.

This clonotype was counted only a few times. The CDR3 DNA follows: TGCGCCAGCAGCTTTGGGGATCGAGACAATCAGCCCCAGCATTTT. It is translated as CASSFGDRDNQPQHF. The rearrangement joins TRBV5-1 to TRBJ1-5; D not certain. CDR3 length: 15 amino acids. Germline V gene sequence: CDR1 SGHRS, CDR2 YFSETQ. The germline V and J ends were trimmed by 2 bases and 3 bases, with 12 bases remaining between them.

The V gene is TRBV7-9, the J gene TRBJ2-5; D perhaps matches TRBD2 (5 bases). CDR3 size: 14 residues. Germline CDR1 reads SEHNR; CDR2 reads FQNEAQ (reference sequence). V was cut by 5 bases and J by 5 bases, with 15 bases left in between. The CDR3 sequence is CASSLIAPRETQYF. In DNA, the CDR3 is TGTGCCAGCAGCCTTATAGCGCCCAGGGAGACCCAGTACTTC.

This clonotype has more than one count but fewer than ten. The chain employs TRBV12-3 or TRBV12-4 and TRBJ2-5; D is possibly TRBD2 (6 bases). This CDR3 is 13 amino acids long. Deletions cut 7 bases from V and 2 bases from J, with 11 bases between. The CDR3 DNA reads as TGTGCCAGCACCTTTGGGGGGCAAGAGACCCAGTACTTC. Amino acid sequence: CASTFGGQETQYF.

A few counts support this clonotype. In nucleotides, the CDR3 is TGTGCCAGCAGTCAACTAACGACTAGCGGGGGCTCGGACGAGCAGTACGTC. This translates into CASSQLTTSGGSDEQYV. V is TRBV6-2 or TRBV6-3 and J is TRBJ2-7; 12 nucleotides match TRBD2. From germline, CDR1 is MNHEY and CDR2 SVGEGT. The V gene end was trimmed by 5 bases and the J gene end by 5 bases; junction bases not matched to a gene: 13. This CDR3 has 17 residues.

This clonotype was seen a handful of times. The rearrangement uses TRBV10-3 and TRBJ2-1; tentatively, D is TRBD2 (6 bases). There are 16 residues in the CDR3. Germline CDR1 ENHRY, CDR2 SYGVKD. V dropped 7 bases and J dropped 0 bases, with 16 bases sitting between them. For the CDR3, the DNA is TGTGCCATCACGAGTCGGGGGTCAGGCTCCTACAATGAGCAGTTCTTC. It encodes CAITSRGSGSYNEQFF.

The V gene is TRBV20-1, the J gene TRBJ2-7; TRBD1 or TRBD2 may be the D gene (5 bases each). CDR1 and CDR2 from the germline V gene are DFQATT and SNEGSKA (reference sequence). V gave up 1 base and J gave up 4 bases, with 17 bases separating them. This CDR3 is built from 15 residues. The CDR3 sequence: CSARVGNTGPYEQYF. For the CDR3, the DNA is TGCAGTGCTAGAGTGGGGAACACGGGGCCTTACGAGCAGTACTTC.

The chain couples TRBV29-1 to TRBJ2-7, with TRBD2 matching 8 bases. Germline assignment: CDR1 SQVTM and CDR2 ANQGSEA. V lost 5 bases, J lost 0 bases, and 9 bases stayed unmatched. The CDR3 loop spans 15 amino acids. In DNA form, the CDR3 reads TGCAGCGTTCTCAAATTAGCGGGAATCTCCTACGAGCAGTACTTC. Its translation: CSVLKLAGISYEQYF.

A few counts support this clonotype. The chain recombines TRBV15 with TRBJ2-5, with 12 positions matching TRBD2. After removal of 5 bases from V and 3 bases from J, the junction contained 7 bases not matched to a gene. The CDR3 consists of 16 residues. Germline lookup yields CDR1 LNHNV and CDR2 YYDKDF (reference sequence). The CDR3 region has the DNA TGTGCCACCAGCGGCGGACTAGCGGGACCCAAAGAGACCCAGTACTTC. Encoded protein: CATSGGLAGPKETQYF.

This clonotype was counted a few times. The CDR3 DNA sequence: TGCGCCAGCAGCTTGGCCGCGAGGGCAGACTCTGGAAACACCATATATTTT. Protein: CASSLAARADSGNTIYF. V gene TRBV5-1 combines with J gene TRBJ1-3; unclear D gene. The germline gives CDR1 SGHRS, CDR2 YFSETQ. The CDR3 extends over 17 amino acids. Trimming took off 0 bases at V and 0 bases at J, with 13 bases between the two ends.

This clonotype has only a few counts. V is TRBV20-1 and J is TRBJ1-6; no definite D call. Germline V gene lookup returns CDR1 DFQATT and CDR2 SNEGSKA (reference sequence). The CDR3 consists of 14 residues. V lost 3 bases and J lost 6, with 12 bases in between. The chain's CDR3 is CSARGGLANSPLHF. The CDR3 nucleotides are TGCAGTGCTAGGGGAGGGTTGGCTAATTCACCCCTCCACTTT.

The chain employs TRBV20-1 and TRBJ2-1; 7 positions agree with TRBD2. This CDR3 spans 13 amino acids. CDR1 DFQATT and CDR2 SNEGSKA come from the germline V gene (reference sequence). V trimming: 3 bases; J trimming: 8 bases; junction bases outside the gene matches: 7. Written as DNA, the CDR3 is TGCAGTGCTAGGTTCCGGGGGGACCATGAGCAGTTCTTC. As protein: CSARFRGDHEQFF.

This clonotype was detected many times. This chain joins TRBV7-6 and TRBJ2-5; D gene uncertain. Germline CDR1 SGHVS, CDR2 FNYEAQ. There are 14 residues in the CDR3. V was pared by 8 bases and J by 4 bases, with 17 bases between. The CDR3 nucleotides read TGTGCCAGCGGCCTTTACGAGGAGTCAGAGACCCAGTACTTC. As protein: CASGLYEESETQYF.

This clonotype was seen only a few times. This chain joins TRBV30 and TRBJ1-2; 7 bases agree with TRBD1. The V gene's germline CDR1 is GTSNPN and CDR2 SVGIG (reference sequence). The V gene end was trimmed by 8 bases and the J gene end by 2 bases; junction bases not matched to a gene: 11. This CDR3 has 14 residues. CDR3 sequence (DNA): TGTGCCGCACCCCCGGGACAGATAAACTATGGCTACACCTTC. Its translation is CAAPPGQINYGYTF. Using reference TRBV30 and TRBJ1-2 for the parts outside the CDR3, the full variable domain is SQTIHQWPATLVQPVGSPLSLECTVEGTSNPNLYWYRQAAGRGLQLLFYSVGIGQISSEVPQNLSASRPQDRQFILSSKKLLLSDSGFYLCAAPPGQINYGYTFGSGTRLTVV.

Only a few counts were recorded for this clonotype. This chain joins TRBV6-6 and TRBJ2-1; 7 bases align to TRBD2. The CDR3 has 17 residues. Germline CDR1 MNHNY, CDR2 SVGAGI (reference sequence). With 0 bases clipped from V and 1 base from J, the junction kept 6 bases outside the gene matches. DNA for the CDR3: TGTGCCAGCAGTTACTCGACCGAGCGGGGATCCTACAATGAGCAGTTCTTC. Amino acids: CASSYSTERGSYNEQFF.

The chain has TRBV4-3 and TRBJ1-2; a possible D gene is TRBD1 (5 bases). CDR3 length: 15 amino acids. Germline CDR1 and CDR2: LGHNA and YSLEER. V lost 0 bases and J 4 bases, leaving 12 bases between the germline ends. For the CDR3, the DNA is TGCGCCAGCAGCCAAGAGGGGGAGGGCTCCTATGGCTACACCTTC. Translated, it gives CASSQEGEGSYGYTF.

This clonotype showed up just a few times. V usage is TRBV20-1 and J usage is TRBJ1-2; weak D call: TRBD1 (5 bases). Germline V gene lookup returns CDR1 DFQATT and CDR2 SNEGSKA (reference sequence). The CDR3 has 15 amino acids. CDR3 in amino acids: CRPYPGGKSNYGYTF. CDR3 DNA sequence: TGCAGGCCCTATCCCGGGGGGAAATCTAACTATGGCTACACCTTC.

This chain joins TRBV21-1 and TRBJ2-3; TRBD2 is the table's D call and was not checked against the DNA. TRBV21-1 is deemed a pseudogene. The CDR3 spans 14 residues. The CDR3 sequence is CASSKDLRTDTQYF. For the CDR3, the DNA is TGTGCCAGCAGCAAAGACCTCCGCACAGATACGCAGTATTTT.

This clonotype was observed many times. V and J are TRBV7-3 and TRBJ2-1; TRBD2 matches 8 bases. The CDR3 is made up of 14 amino acids. CDR1 is SGHTA and CDR2 is FQGTGA in the germline V gene. V shed 4 bases, J shed 8 bases, and the junction held 7 bases outside the gene matches. The CDR3 nucleotides are TGTGCCAGCAGCTCAGGCGGGGGGTACGATGAGCAGTTCTTC. It encodes CASSSGGGYDEQFF.

This clonotype was detected a few times. The chain has TRBV6-6 and TRBJ2-7, with a weak D call TRBD2 (5 bases). V lost 6 bases, J lost 4 bases, and 13 bases lay in between. Looked up from germline, CDR1 is MNHNY and CDR2 is SVGAGI (reference sequence). The CDR3 totals 13 residues. CDR3: CASRADLGYEQYF. The CDR3 nucleotides read TGTGCCAGCAGAGCGGACTTGGGATACGAGCAGTACTTC.

This clonotype appeared a few times. The CDR3 bases are TGTGCCAGCAGGGAAAGGGACAGCCGGCCCACTGAAGCTTTCTTT. It codes for CASRERDSRPTEAFF. The V and J genes are TRBV2 and TRBJ1-1; 7 bases are shared with TRBD1. The germline gives CDR1 SNHLY, CDR2 FYNNEI. The ends lost 6 bases at V and 4 bases at J; junction bases unmatched: 11. The CDR3 extends over 15 amino acids.

This clonotype has just a few counts. The rearrangement links TRBV7-8 to TRBJ2-5; TRBD1 is a possible D gene (5 bases). V was clipped by 5 bases and J by 7 bases, with 23 bases between them. The CDR3 runs 16 residues. Germline values: CDR1 SGHVS, CDR2 FQNEAQ. The DNA for the CDR3 is TGTGCCAGCAGCCGACAGATCGAGCCCGTTTTTGGGACCCAGTACTTC. It codes for CASSRQIEPVFGTQYF.